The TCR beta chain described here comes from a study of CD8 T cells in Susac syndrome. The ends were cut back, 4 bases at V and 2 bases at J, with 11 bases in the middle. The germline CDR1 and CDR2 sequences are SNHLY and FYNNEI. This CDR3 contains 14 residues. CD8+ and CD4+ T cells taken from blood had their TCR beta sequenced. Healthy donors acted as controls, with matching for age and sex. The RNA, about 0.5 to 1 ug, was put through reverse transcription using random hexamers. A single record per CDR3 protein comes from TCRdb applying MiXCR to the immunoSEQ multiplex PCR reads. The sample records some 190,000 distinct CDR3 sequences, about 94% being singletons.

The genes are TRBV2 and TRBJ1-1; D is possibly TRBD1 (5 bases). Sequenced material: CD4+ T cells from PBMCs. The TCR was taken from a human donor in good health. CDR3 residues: CASSGRERNTEAFF. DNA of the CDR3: TGTGCCAGCAGTGGCAGGGAAAGAAACACTGAAGCTTTCTTT.